The next 2 T cell receptor beta chains were all read from a single sample in a study of T-cell reconstitution after alpha-beta-depleted transplantation in children (dated by TCRdb to about 2016). In the paper's terms, the treatment or condition label means: allogeneic hematopoietic cell transplantation with graft depleted of TCRalphabeta T cells and CD19 B cells. The library was generated by PCR. The listed sequencing device is Illumina HiSeq 2500. TCR libraries were prepared with molecular barcoding, using unique molecular identifiers to normalize TCRbeta repertoire quantification. TCRdb took the public reads, trimmed them with fastp at Q25, ran MiXCR for clone calling and kept in-frame beta chains. Entries are consolidated by CDR3 protein sequence, retaining the most common genes and DNA. This sample gives under 400,000 distinct CDR3 sequences in total; 23% of them show up just once. The biggest ten clones account for roughly 11% of the sample.

Here the sequenced sample was PBMCs, mostly from graft donor cells, taken 180 days after TCRalphabeta/CD19-depleted stem cell transplant. These receptor sequences come from a male patient younger than 18 who had a stem cell transplant for acute lymphoblastic leukemia, so the T cells may come from the graft donor.

The chain links TRBV11-2 to TRBJ1-5, with D hard to call. With 2 bases removed from V and 7 bases from J, the gap between germline ends came to 12 bases. Germline loops: CDR1 SGHAT, CDR2 FQNNGV. The CDR3 is 14 residues long. The DNA for the CDR3 is TGTGCCAGCAGCTTACCGGGAACGACGCAGCCCCAGCATTTT. Residues: CASSLPGTTQPQHF.

This clonotype has just a few counts. The V call is TRBV7-8, the J call TRBJ2-7; TRBD1 aligns across 8 bases. CDR1 and CDR2 from the germline V gene are SGHVS and FQNEAQ. The CDR3 covers 16 residues. J was trimmed by 5 bases and V by 6 bases; bases with no gene match: 15. The DNA for the CDR3 is TGTGCCAGCAGACCCCCACAGGGGGTCGAGAAGGACGAGCAGTACTTC. Protein sequence: CASRPPQGVEKDEQYF.